This TCR beta chain is from a study of blood T cell repertoires in COVID-19. Study background: The analysed material was cDNA or gDNA that came from T cells, B-cell-depleted T cells, or PBMCs.

In the source study's methods: Amplification from reference gene primers served as the basis for estimated nucleated cell counts. Assay used: immunoSEQ multiplex PCR; TCRdb lists only in-frame clones, some missing. Clonal size and the V and J genes are those of that table, whereas D and trimming came from the DNA. Among 75,000 to 90,000 clones listed, around 91% were seen once. V was cut by 0 bases and J by 4 bases, with 19 bases left in between. Germline CDR1 is SGHRS and CDR2 is YFSETQ. The length of the CDR3 is 18 residues. The material sequenced was peripheral blood. The chain couples TRBV5-1 to TRBJ2-2, with D possibly matching TRBD1 (6 bases). This TCR was sampled from a woman between 50 and 59 years old in a cohort sampled during active COVID-19. CDR3 sequence reads: CASSLGLGARGGTGELFF. The CDR3 DNA follows: TGCGCCAGCAGCTTGGGTCTAGGGGCCAGGGGCGGCACCGGGGAGCTGTTTTTT.